The 21 T cell receptor beta chains below come from one sample, sequenced in a study of control samples from healthy donors and cancer patients. The data were produced by immunoSEQ multiplex PCR, yet TCRdb's version contains in-frame clones alone and is incomplete. This sample carries approximately 210,000 clones, around 93% of them seen once, and the ten largest clones take about 2%. Sequenced input: blood. These receptors were collected from a man aged 30 to 39 in good health.

The rearrangement uses TRBV27 and TRBJ1-1, with D possibly TRBD1 on 6 matching bases. The CDR3 loop spans 14 amino acids. From germline, CDR1 is MNHEY and CDR2 SMNVEV (reference sequence). Trimming shortened V by 1 base and J by 6 bases, and 12 bases separated the two germline ends. The CDR3 loop is CASSLLEGDAEAFF. DNA of the CDR3: TGTGCCAGCAGTTTATTAGAGGGGGACGCTGAAGCTTTCTTT.

The chain is built from TRBV2 and TRBJ2-1; maybe TRBD2 (6 bases). This CDR3 comprises 15 residues. V was cut by 8 bases and J by 2 bases, with 16 bases left in between. Germline V gene sequence: CDR1 SNHLY, CDR2 FYNNEI. The DNA of the CDR3 is TGTGCCAGCTCTAAGGATCGGGAGACCTACAATGAGCAGTTCTTC. Amino acids: CASSKDRETYNEQFF.

The chain couples TRBV6-6 to TRBJ2-3; D is unresolved. V lost 4 bases and J 0 bases, leaving 11 bases between the germline ends. Germline values: CDR1 MNHNY, CDR2 SVGAGI (reference sequence). The CDR3 is 15 amino acids. DNA of the CDR3: TGTGCCAGCAGTTTACGGGCCCGTAGCACAGATACGCAGTATTTT. Translating it yields CASSLRARSTDTQYF.

The gene calls are TRBV5-6 and TRBJ2-7; possible D gene TRBD2, 5 bases. The CDR3 loop spans 15 amino acids. V lost 1 base and J lost 6, with 17 bases in between. Germline loops: CDR1 SGHDT, CDR2 YYEEEE. The CDR3 coding sequence is TGTGCCAGCAGCTTGTGGGGTGGAGGACGGCGCGAGCAGTACTTC. Translating it yields CASSLWGGGRREQYF.

As concerns this clone: No DNA is shown, since the ends of the CDR3 on it are uncertain; the CDR3 is the one TCRdb lists. The chain has TRBV6-5 and TRBJ1-2; TRBD1, the D gene given by the table, was not confirmed from the DNA. Termini included, the CDR3 measures 14 amino acids. The germline CDR1 and CDR2 sequences are MNHEY and SVGAGI. This CDR3 is CASILGPEGYGYTF.

The chain is built from TRBV7-2 and TRBJ2-7, with D perhaps TRBD1 (7 bases). The CDR3 length is 15 residues. Germline V lookup: CDR1 SGHTA, CDR2 FQGNSA. V dropped 5 bases and J dropped 4 bases, with 18 bases sitting between them. The CDR3 sequence: CASSKQGGAGYEQYF. The CDR3 coding sequence is TGTGCCAGCAGCAAACAAGGGGGCGCGGGGTACGAGCAGTACTTC.

The V call is TRBV5-1, the J call TRBJ2-2, with D possibly being TRBD1 or TRBD2 (5 bases each). V was cut by 9 bases and J by 2 bases, with 14 bases left in between. Germline V gene sequence: CDR1 SGHRS, CDR2 YFSETQ. The CDR3 consists of 14 residues. CDR3 amino acids: CATKLGVNTGELFF. The CDR3 DNA is TGCGCCACCAAGCTGGGGGTAAACACCGGGGAGCTGTTTTTT.

The chain combines TRBV6-5 with TRBJ2-7; D is unclear. The germline V gene encodes CDR1 MNHEY and CDR2 SVGAGI. This CDR3 has 11 residues. V lost 5 bases to trimming and J lost 9 bases, with 11 bases between them. As DNA, the CDR3 is TGTGCCAGCAGTCCCGGCCGGGTGCAGTACTTC. The encoded protein is CASSPGRVQYF.

The chain recombines TRBV7-9 with TRBJ2-1; 9 bases agree with TRBD2. With 5 bases clipped from V and 6 bases from J, the junction kept 8 bases outside the gene matches. This CDR3 is built from 15 residues. Germline assignment: CDR1 SEHNR and CDR2 FQNEAQ (reference sequence). CDR3 coding DNA: TGTGCCAGCAGCCCGGCGGGGGGGCCGGGCAATGAGCAGTTCTTC. Its protein product is CASSPAGGPGNEQFF. Full variable domain (rest looked up from reference TRBV7-9 and TRBJ2-1): DTGVSQNPRHKITKRGQNVTFRCDPISEHNRLYWYRQTLGQGPEFLTYFQNEAQLEKSRLLSDRFSAERPKGSFSTLEIQRTEQGDSAMYLCASSPAGGPGNEQFFGPGTRLTVL.

This sequence joins TRBV19 and TRBJ1-1; tentatively, D is TRBD1 (6 bases). The length of the CDR3 is 14 residues. Germline CDR1 reads LNHDA; CDR2 reads SQIVND (reference sequence). The V end was cut by 3 bases, the J end by 5 bases, with 13 bases between. In DNA, the CDR3 is TGTGCCAGTAGTATTTGGGGGCCTAAGACTGAAGCTTTCTTT. This codes for CASSIWGPKTEAFF.

This chain links TRBV11-2 with TRBJ1-6, with 7 bases lining up with TRBD1. Germline assignment: CDR1 SGHAT and CDR2 FQNNGV. The CDR3 length is 16 residues. J gave up 5 bases and V 4 bases, and 8 bases lay outside the gene matches. The CDR3 protein is CASSSPGGVDNSPLHF. The CDR3 DNA reads as TGTGCCAGCAGCTCCCCAGGGGGAGTCGATAATTCACCCCTCCACTTT.

The J gene is TRBJ2-1, the V gene TRBV18; D not resolved. CDR3 length equals 16 residues. Germline assignment: CDR1 KGHSH and CDR2 LQKENI. Trimming removed 3 bases from V and 6 bases from J, with 18 bases in between. CDR3 region: CASSPRRGAPFNEQFF. In DNA, the CDR3 is TGTGCCAGCTCACCTCGTCGTGGAGCGCCATTCAATGAGCAGTTCTTC.

V usage is TRBV6-5 and J usage is TRBJ1-1; D gene ambiguous. Germline CDR1 and CDR2: MNHEY and SVGAGI. The CDR3 is made up of 13 amino acids. Trimming took off 0 bases at V and 0 bases at J, with 2 bases between the two ends. The CDR3 region has the DNA TGTGCCAGCAGTTACTCGATGAACACTGAAGCTTTCTTT. Protein product: CASSYSMNTEAFF.

V usage is TRBV6-6 and J usage is TRBJ2-1; 7 bases are a match to TRBD2. There are 14 residues in the CDR3. The germline V gene encodes CDR1 MNHNY and CDR2 SVGAGI (reference sequence). V shed 4 bases, J shed 6 bases, and the junction held 6 bases outside the gene matches. The CDR3: CASSLPGLLNEQFF. Written as DNA, the CDR3 is TGTGCCAGCAGTTTACCGGGACTACTCAATGAGCAGTTCTTC.

This chain uses TRBV2 with TRBJ1-1; D not certain. CDR3 size: 13 residues. Per the germline V gene, CDR1 is SNHLY and CDR2 is FYNNEI. The germline V and J ends were trimmed by 7 bases and 4 bases, with 13 bases remaining between them. CDR3 protein: CASTRSRITEAFF. CDR3 sequence (DNA): TGTGCCAGCACGAGGTCCCGGATCACTGAAGCTTTCTTT.

This clone was counted only a few times. The V gene is TRBV4-2, the J gene TRBJ1-4; D is unresolved. CDR1 and CDR2 from the germline V gene are LGHNA and YNFKEQ. Deletions cut 0 bases from V and 0 bases from J, with 8 bases between. The CDR3 spans 16 residues. CDR3 in amino acids: CASSQEGGTTNEKLFF. CDR3 sequence (DNA): TGTGCCAGCAGCCAAGAAGGAGGTACAACTAATGAAAAACTGTTTTTT.

This sequence joins TRBV29-1 and TRBJ1-2; weak D call: TRBD1 (5 bases). The germline CDR1 and CDR2 sequences are SQVTM and ANQGSEA. This CDR3 has 12 amino acids. V shed 4 bases and J shed 5 bases, with 11 bases lying between them. The CDR3 bases are TGCAGCGTTGGGGAGGGGTCGTATGGCTACACCTTC. It yields the protein CSVGEGSYGYTF.

As DNA, the CDR3 is TGTGCCAGCAGCTTGAAGACTAGTACCTACGAGCAGTACTTC. Its translation is CASSLKTSTYEQYF. The chain joins TRBV5-6 to TRBJ2-7; D might be TRBD2 (6 bases). Trimming took 1 base from V and 2 from J, leaving 10 bases between them. Germline values: CDR1 SGHDT, CDR2 YYEEEE. The CDR3 has 14 amino acids.

The chain couples TRBV5-4 to TRBJ1-3, with TRBD1 as a possible D gene (5 bases). Germline CDR1 is SGHNT and CDR2 is YYREEE (reference sequence). The CDR3 is made up of 13 amino acids. The ends were cut back, 4 bases at V and 4 bases at J, with 9 bases in the middle. CDR3 coding DNA: TGTGCCAGCAGCCCCCGACAGGGAAACACCATATATTTT. Residues: CASSPRQGNTIYF.

This chain links TRBV9 with TRBJ2-7; 11 nucleotides match TRBD2. There are 15 residues in the CDR3. CDR1 SGDLS and CDR2 YYNGEE come from the germline V gene. Trimming removed 4 bases from V and 7 bases from J; junction bases left unmatched: 10. The CDR3 DNA reads as TGTGCCAGCAGCCTCACGACTAGCGGGGCCGATGAGCAGTACTTC. Translated: CASSLTTSGADEQYF.

The genes are TRBV4-2 and TRBJ2-3; 13 bases align to TRBD2. Germline V gene data show CDR1 as LGHNA and CDR2 as YNFKEQ. The CDR3 extends over 17 amino acids. J gave up 5 bases and V 4 bases, and 9 bases lay outside the gene matches. CDR3 sequence: CASSPTSGGAQLDTQYF. The CDR3, as DNA: TGTGCCAGCAGCCCCACTAGCGGGGGGGCCCAGCTAGATACGCAGTATTTT.